These 6 T cell receptor beta chains were all obtained from the same sample, sequenced in a study of T cell changes during pregnancy in multiple sclerosis. TCRdb's table, derived via immunoSEQ multiplex PCR, lists solely in-frame clones and lacks some. Of some 100,000 clones listed, 94% were seen once; the top ten hold about 0.9%. Here the sequenced sample was peripheral blood, taken before pregnancy. These receptors came from a female donor with multiple sclerosis, enrolled in a pregnancy study.

The genes are TRBV25-1 and TRBJ1-3; no clear D gene. The CDR3 runs to 16 residues. The germline V gene has CDR1 MGHDK and CDR2 SYGVNS. V dropped 2 bases and J dropped 2 bases, with 13 bases sitting between them. The CDR3, as DNA: TGTGCCAGCAGTGAAGGAAGCGGGCAGCCTGGAAACACCATATATTTT. Amino acids: CASSEGSGQPGNTIYF.

The CDR3 DNA reads as TGTGCCTGGAGTGCCGCTAGCTATGGCTACACCTTC. Amino acid sequence: CAWSAASYGYTF. The chain employs TRBV30 and TRBJ1-2; D is unclear. The CDR3 consists of 12 residues. Germline CDR1 is GTSNPN and CDR2 is SVGIG (reference sequence). Trimming took 1 base from V and 4 from J, leaving 7 bases between them.

The rearrangement links TRBV5-8 to TRBJ2-1; TRBD2 matches 13 bases. V lost 4 bases and J lost 9; bases outside the gene matches: 13. This CDR3 spans 17 amino acids. The germline V gene encodes CDR1 SGHTS and CDR2 YDEGEE. CDR3 DNA: TGTGCCAGCAGCATTGGAGGACTAGCGGGAGTTGATGGTGAGCAGTTCTTC. This sequence encodes CASSIGGLAGVDGEQFF.

This clone showed up just once. The CDR3: CASSPLPPRREMSYEQYF. Written as DNA, the CDR3 is TGTGCCAGCTCACCACTCCCCCCCCGGCGGGAGATGTCCTACGAGCAGTACTTC. The V gene is TRBV18, the J gene TRBJ2-7, with 7 bases fitting TRBD2. V dropped 1 base and J dropped 1; count of bases not matched to a gene: 13. Germline CDR1 is KGHSH and CDR2 is LQKENI. The length of the CDR3 is 18 residues.

The J gene is TRBJ2-7, the V gene TRBV29-1; D is uncertain. V was cut by 4 bases and J by 4 bases, with 8 bases left in between. Germline V gene data show CDR1 as SQVTM and CDR2 as ANQGSEA. The length of the CDR3 is 11 residues. As DNA, the CDR3 is TGCAGCGTTGGCGCCCCGTACGAGCAGTACTTC. Its protein is CSVGAPYEQYF.

The V gene is TRBV29-1, the J gene TRBJ1-3; D is perhaps TRBD1 (5 bases). From germline, CDR1 is SQVTM and CDR2 ANQGSEA. CDR3 size: 13 residues. The ends were cut back, 1 base at V and 2 bases at J, with 6 bases in the middle. The DNA for the CDR3 is TGCAGCGTTGAAGGCAGGGCTGGAAACACCATATATTTT. Translation: CSVEGRAGNTIYF.